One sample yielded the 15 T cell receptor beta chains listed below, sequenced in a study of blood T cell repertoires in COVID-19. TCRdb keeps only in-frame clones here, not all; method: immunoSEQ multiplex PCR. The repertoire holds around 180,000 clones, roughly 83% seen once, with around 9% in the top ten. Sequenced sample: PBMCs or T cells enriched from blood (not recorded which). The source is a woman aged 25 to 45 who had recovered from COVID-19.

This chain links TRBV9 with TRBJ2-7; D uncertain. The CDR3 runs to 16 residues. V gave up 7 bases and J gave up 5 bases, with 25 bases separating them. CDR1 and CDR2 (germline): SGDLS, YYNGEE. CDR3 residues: CASGYLPDSSSHEQYF. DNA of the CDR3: TGTGCCAGCGGATATCTCCCAGACTCGTCAAGTCACGAGCAGTACTTC. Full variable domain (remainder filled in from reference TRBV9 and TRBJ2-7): DSGVTQTPKHLITATGQRVTLRCSPRSGDLSVYWYQQSLDQGLQFLIQYYNGEERAKGNILERFSAQQFPDLHSELNLSSLELGDSALYFCASGYLPDSSSHEQYFGPGTRLTVT.

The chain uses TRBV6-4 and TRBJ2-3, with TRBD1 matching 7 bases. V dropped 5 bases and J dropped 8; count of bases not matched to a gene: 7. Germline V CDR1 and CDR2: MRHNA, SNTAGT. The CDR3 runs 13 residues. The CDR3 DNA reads TGTGCCAGCAGTCGACAGGGCGGTATTACGCAGTATTTT. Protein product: CASSRQGGITQYF.

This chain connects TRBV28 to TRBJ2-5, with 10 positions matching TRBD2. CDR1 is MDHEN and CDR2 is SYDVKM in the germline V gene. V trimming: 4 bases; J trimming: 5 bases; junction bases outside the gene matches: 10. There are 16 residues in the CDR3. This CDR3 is CASSSPLAGARETQYF. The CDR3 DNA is TGTGCCAGCAGTTCTCCTCTAGCGGGAGCAAGGGAGACCCAGTACTTC.

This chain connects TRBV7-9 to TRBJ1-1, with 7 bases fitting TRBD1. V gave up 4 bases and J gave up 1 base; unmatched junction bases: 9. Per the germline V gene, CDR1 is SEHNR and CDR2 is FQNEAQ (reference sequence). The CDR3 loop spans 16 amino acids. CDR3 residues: CASSSSRGTTNTEAFF. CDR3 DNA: TGTGCCAGCAGCTCTTCCAGGGGGACGACGAACACTGAAGCTTTCTTT.

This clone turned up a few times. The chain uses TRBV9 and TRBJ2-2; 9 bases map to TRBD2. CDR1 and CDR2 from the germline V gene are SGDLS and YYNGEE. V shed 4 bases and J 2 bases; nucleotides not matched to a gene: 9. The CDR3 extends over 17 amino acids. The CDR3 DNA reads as TGTGCCAGCAGCCCTCGAGCGGGAGGCTCAAACACCGGGGAGCTGTTTTTT. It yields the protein CASSPRAGGSNTGELFF.

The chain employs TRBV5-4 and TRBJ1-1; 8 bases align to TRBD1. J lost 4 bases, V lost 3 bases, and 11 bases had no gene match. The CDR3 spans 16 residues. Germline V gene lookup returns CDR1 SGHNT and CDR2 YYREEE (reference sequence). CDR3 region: CASSSSSGGAVTEAFF. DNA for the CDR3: TGTGCCAGCAGCTCGTCGTCAGGGGGCGCGGTCACTGAAGCTTTCTTT.

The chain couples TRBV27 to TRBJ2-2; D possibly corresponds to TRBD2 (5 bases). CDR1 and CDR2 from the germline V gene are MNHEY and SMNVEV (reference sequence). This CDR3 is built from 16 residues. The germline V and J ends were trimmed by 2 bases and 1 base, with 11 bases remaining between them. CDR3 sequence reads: CASSLAVGVNTGELFF. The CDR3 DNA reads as TGTGCCAGCAGTTTAGCAGTGGGAGTGAACACCGGGGAGCTGTTTTTT.

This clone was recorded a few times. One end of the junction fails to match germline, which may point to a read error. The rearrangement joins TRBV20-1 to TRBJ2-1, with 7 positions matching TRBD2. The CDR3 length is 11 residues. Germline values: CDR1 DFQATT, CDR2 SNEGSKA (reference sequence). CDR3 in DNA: TGCAGTGCTGACGCAGCGGGATCCCCGCTCTTC. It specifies CSADAAGSPLF.

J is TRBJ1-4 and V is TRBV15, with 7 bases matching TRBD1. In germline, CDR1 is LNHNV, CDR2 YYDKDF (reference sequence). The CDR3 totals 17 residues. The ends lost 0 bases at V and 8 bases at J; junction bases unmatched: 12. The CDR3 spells CATSRDSFLQGDEKLFF. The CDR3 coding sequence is TGTGCCACCAGCAGAGATTCGTTTTTGCAGGGGGACGAAAAACTGTTTTTT. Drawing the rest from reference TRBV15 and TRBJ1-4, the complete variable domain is DAMVIQNPRYQVTQFGKPVTLSCSQTLNHNVMYWYQQKSSQAPKLLFHYYDKDFNNEADTPDNFQSRRPNTSFCFLDIRSPGLGDTAMYLCATSRDSFLQGDEKLFFGSGTQLSVL.

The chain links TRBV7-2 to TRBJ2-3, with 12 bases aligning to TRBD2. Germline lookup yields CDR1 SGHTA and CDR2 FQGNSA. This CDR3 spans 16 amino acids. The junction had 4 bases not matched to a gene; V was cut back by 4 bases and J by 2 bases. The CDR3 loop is CASSSGLAGYTDTQYF. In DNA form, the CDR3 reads TGTGCCAGCAGCTCCGGACTAGCGGGATACACAGATACGCAGTATTTT. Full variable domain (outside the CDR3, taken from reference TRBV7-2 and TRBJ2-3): GAGVSQSPSNKVTEKGKDVELRCDPISGHTALYWYRQSLGQGLEFLIYFQGNSAPDKSGLPSDRFSAERTGGSVSTLTIQRTQQEDSAVYLCASSSGLAGYTDTQYFGPGTRLTVL.

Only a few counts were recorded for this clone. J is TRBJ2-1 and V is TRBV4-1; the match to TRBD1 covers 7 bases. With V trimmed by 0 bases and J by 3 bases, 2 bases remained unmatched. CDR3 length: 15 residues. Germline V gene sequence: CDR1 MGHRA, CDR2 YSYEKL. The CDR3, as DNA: TGCGCCAGCAGCCAAGATGGGGACAGCTACAATGAGCAGTTCTTC. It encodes CASSQDGDSYNEQFF.

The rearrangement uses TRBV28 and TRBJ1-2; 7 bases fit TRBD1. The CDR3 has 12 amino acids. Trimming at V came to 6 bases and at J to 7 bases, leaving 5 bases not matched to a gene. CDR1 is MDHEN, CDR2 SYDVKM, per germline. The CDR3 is CASRNRGFGYTF. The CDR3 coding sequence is TGTGCCAGCAGAAACAGGGGATTTGGCTACACCTTC.

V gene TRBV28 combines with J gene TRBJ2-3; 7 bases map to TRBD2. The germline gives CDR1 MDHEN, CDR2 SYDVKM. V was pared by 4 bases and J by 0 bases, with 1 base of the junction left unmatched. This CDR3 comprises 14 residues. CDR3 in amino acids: CASSSGGSTDTQYF. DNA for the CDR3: TGTGCCAGCAGTTCGGGGGGAAGCACAGATACGCAGTATTTT.

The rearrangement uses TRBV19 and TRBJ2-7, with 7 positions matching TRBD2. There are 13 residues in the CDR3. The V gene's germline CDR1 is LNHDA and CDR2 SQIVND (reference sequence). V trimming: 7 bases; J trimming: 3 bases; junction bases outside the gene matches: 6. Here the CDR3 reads CASNRGDNYEQYF. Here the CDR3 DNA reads TGTGCCAGTAACCGGGGGGATAACTACGAGCAGTACTTC.

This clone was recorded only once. For the CDR3, the DNA is TGTGCCAGCAGCCACTGGACAGTCGCTAACTATGGCTACACCTTC. Translated, it gives CASSHWTVANYGYTF. The chain employs TRBV11-2 and TRBJ1-2; TRBD1 is a possible D gene (6 bases). The V and J ends lost 5 bases and 0 bases respectively, with 13 bases between them. CDR1 is SGHAT, CDR2 FQNNGV, per germline. CDR3 length: 15 residues.